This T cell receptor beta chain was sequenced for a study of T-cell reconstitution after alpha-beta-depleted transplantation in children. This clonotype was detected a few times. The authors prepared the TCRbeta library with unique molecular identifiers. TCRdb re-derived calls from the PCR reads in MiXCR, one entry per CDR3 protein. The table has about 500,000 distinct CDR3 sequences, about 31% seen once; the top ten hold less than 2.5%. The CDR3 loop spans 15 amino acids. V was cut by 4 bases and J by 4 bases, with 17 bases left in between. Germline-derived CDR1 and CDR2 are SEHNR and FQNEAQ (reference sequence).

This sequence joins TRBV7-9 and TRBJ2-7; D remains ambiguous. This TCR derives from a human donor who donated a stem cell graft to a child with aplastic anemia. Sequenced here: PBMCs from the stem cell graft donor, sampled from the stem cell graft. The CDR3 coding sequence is TGTGCCAGCAGCTCCAGGTCTAGGGTGAAATACGAGCAGTACTTC. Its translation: CASSSRSRVKYEQYF.